The 2 T cell receptor beta chains presented below share a single source sample, sequenced in a study of blood T cell repertoires in COVID-19. Some clones are missing from TCRdb's copy, which holds only in-frame ones; the method was immunoSEQ multiplex PCR. The top ten clones hold just under 3% of a sample with fewer than 350,000 clones, roughly 79% of them seen once. Sequences were obtained from peripheral blood. The source of these receptors is an older woman with active or convalescent COVID-19.

The gene calls are TRBV7-6 and TRBJ1-2, with 9 nucleotides matching TRBD1. Germline loops: CDR1 SGHVS, CDR2 FNYEAQ. J was trimmed by 4 bases and V by 0 bases; bases with no gene match: 12. There are 18 residues in the CDR3. The CDR3 nucleotides are TGTGCCAGCAGCTTAGCCCCCCTCCCCGGGACAGGGTTCTATGGCTACACCTTC. This translates into CASSLAPLPGTGFYGYTF.

The V gene is TRBV11-2, the J gene TRBJ2-5; 10 bases line up with TRBD2. CDR3 size: 16 residues. From germline, CDR1 is SGHAT and CDR2 FQNNGV. V trimming: 4 bases; J trimming: 3 bases; junction bases outside the gene matches: 8. The CDR3 is CASSWGSGGVEETQYF. The CDR3 DNA is TGTGCCAGCAGCTGGGGGAGCGGGGGGGTGGAAGAGACCCAGTACTTC.